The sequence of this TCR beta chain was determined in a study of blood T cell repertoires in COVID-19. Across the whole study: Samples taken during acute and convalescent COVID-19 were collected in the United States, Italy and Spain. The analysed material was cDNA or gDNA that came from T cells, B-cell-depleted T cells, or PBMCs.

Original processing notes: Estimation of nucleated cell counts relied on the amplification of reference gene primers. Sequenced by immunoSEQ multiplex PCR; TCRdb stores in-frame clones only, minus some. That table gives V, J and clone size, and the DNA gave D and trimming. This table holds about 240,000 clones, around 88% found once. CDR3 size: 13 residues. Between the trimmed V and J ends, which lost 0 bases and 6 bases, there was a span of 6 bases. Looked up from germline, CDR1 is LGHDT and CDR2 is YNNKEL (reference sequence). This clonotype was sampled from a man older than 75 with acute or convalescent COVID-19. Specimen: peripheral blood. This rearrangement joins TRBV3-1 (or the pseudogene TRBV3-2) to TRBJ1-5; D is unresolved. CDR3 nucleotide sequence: TGTGCCAGCAGCCAAGATATCCTTCAGCCCCAGCATTTT. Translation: CASSQDILQPQHF.